This entry lists 27 T cell receptor beta chains sequenced from one sample in a study of CD8 T cells in ankylosing spondylitis. TCRdb re-derived calls from the 5' RACE reads in MiXCR, one entry per CDR3 protein. The top ten hold about 28% of the sample, which has 180,000 or so distinct CDR3 sequences, around 10% seen once. Sample: blood, either unsorted or a sorted T cell fraction (not recorded which). Every receptor here comes from a male donor with ankylosing spondylitis or in good health (not recorded which).

This clonotype was seen at least ten times. The chain uses TRBV28 and TRBJ2-7; D possibly corresponds to TRBD1 (5 bases). The CDR3 covers 17 residues. CDR1 and CDR2 from the germline V gene are MDHEN and SYDVKM. The ends were cut back, 5 bases at V and 4 bases at J, with 24 bases in the middle. DNA for the CDR3: TGTGCCAGCAGTGGGGCAAGCTTGGGTATAAGGACATACGAGCAGTACTTC. Its protein is CASSGASLGIRTYEQYF.

Concerning this clonotype itself: One base away lies a much larger clone, so this may be a sequencing read error. The genes are TRBV28 and TRBJ2-3; D not resolved. This CDR3 is 12 amino acids long. Germline CDR1 reads MDHEN; CDR2 reads SYDVKM. V lost 6 bases and J lost 10, with 14 bases in between. The CDR3 nucleotides are TGTGCCAGCAGAGCCAATGCTGATGCGCAGTATTTT. It encodes CASRANADAQYF.

In its sample, this clonotype was seen a few times. The chain couples TRBV4-2 to TRBJ2-3; 10 positions match TRBD2. Germline V gene sequence: CDR1 LGHNA, CDR2 YNFKEQ. The trim removed 3 bases at V and 4 bases at J, leaving 7 bases unmatched. The CDR3 length is 16 residues. CDR3: CASSHAGTSASDTQYF. The CDR3 nucleotides are TGTGCCAGCAGCCACGCGGGGACTAGCGCCTCAGATACGCAGTATTTT.

The chain is built from TRBV5-1 and TRBJ2-1; tentatively, D is TRBD1 or TRBD2 (5 bases each). Germline CDR1 and CDR2: SGHRS and YFSETQ. The CDR3 has 16 amino acids. Trimming took off 1 base at V and 7 bases at J, with 18 bases between the two ends. The CDR3 DNA follows: TGCGCCAGCAGCTTGCGTATGGGTCCGGGGCTAAATGAGCAGTTCTTC. Its protein is CASSLRMGPGLNEQFF.

V usage is TRBV6-1 and J usage is TRBJ2-7; weak D call: TRBD2 (5 bases). CDR3 length: 15 residues. Per the germline V gene, CDR1 is MNHNS and CDR2 is SASEGT. The ends were cut back, 3 bases at V and 0 bases at J, with 12 bases in the middle. This CDR3 reads CASSDIASSSYEQYF. The CDR3, as DNA: TGTGCCAGCAGTGATATAGCGAGTAGCTCCTACGAGCAGTACTTC.

This clonotype was seen only a few times. V and J are TRBV27 and TRBJ1-5, with TRBD1 matching over 7 bases. There are 13 residues in the CDR3. Trimming took 6 bases from V and 7 from J; bases not matched to a gene: 6. Germline V gene data show CDR1 as MNHEY and CDR2 as SMNVEV (reference sequence). CDR3 sequence: CASSRQGGQPQHF. CDR3 coding DNA: TGTGCCAGCAGCCGACAGGGAGGGCAGCCCCAGCATTTT.

This clonotype was seen only a few times. The genes are TRBV7-2 and TRBJ1-4; 9 bases match TRBD1. CDR1 and CDR2 (germline): SGHTA, FQGNSA. The CDR3 extends over 15 amino acids. The junction had 7 bases not matched to a gene; V was cut back by 5 bases and J by 6 bases. CDR3 sequence (DNA): TGTGCCAGCAGCACGGACAGGGGTGGGGATGAAAAACTGTTTTTT. It yields the protein CASSTDRGGDEKLFF. The entire variable domain, with the rest obtained from reference TRBV7-2 and TRBJ1-4, is as follows: GAGVSQSPSNKVTEKGKDVELRCDPISGHTALYWYRQSLGQGLEFLIYFQGNSAPDKSGLPSDRFSAERTGGSVSTLTIQRTQQEDSAVYLCASSTDRGGDEKLFFGSGTQLSVL.

This clonotype has ten or more counts. This chain links TRBV20-1 with TRBJ2-7; perhaps D is TRBD1 or TRBD2 (5 bases each). Germline CDR1 and CDR2: DFQATT and SNEGSKA (reference sequence). Trimming took off 0 bases at V and 3 bases at J, with 15 bases between the two ends. The CDR3 has 15 amino acids. The DNA for the CDR3 is TGCAGTGCTAGAGATCGGGGCGGACCCAGCTACGAGCAGTACTTC. Residues: CSARDRGGPSYEQYF.

This clonotype was seen repeatedly, ten times or more. This chain links TRBV27 with TRBJ2-2, with no clear D. The CDR3 has 17 amino acids. Per germline, CDR1 MNHEY and CDR2 SMNVEV (reference sequence). The ends were cut back, 2 bases at V and 0 bases at J, with 13 bases in the middle. DNA for the CDR3: TGTGCCAGCAGTTTAGGGTTGGGATTTTCGAACACCGGGGAGCTGTTTTTT. This sequence encodes CASSLGLGFSNTGELFF.

This clonotype was found many times. The chain employs TRBV29-1 and TRBJ2-5; D not certain. The CDR3 has 12 residues. CDR1 and CDR2 (germline): SQVTM, ANQGSEA. The ends were cut back, 4 bases at V and 7 bases at J, with 13 bases in the middle. CDR3 region: CSVVAALGTQYF. As DNA, the CDR3 is TGCAGCGTTGTGGCAGCGCTTGGGACCCAGTACTTC.

This chain joins TRBV12-5 and TRBJ2-1, with 8 bases fitting TRBD1. Germline CDR1 LGHNT, CDR2 FRNRAP. The trim removed 3 bases at V and 3 bases at J, leaving 4 bases unmatched. The CDR3 contains 15 residues. CDR3 DNA sequence: TGTGCTAGTGGTTTCGGGACAGGCAACTACAATGAGCAGTTCTTC. This encodes CASGFGTGNYNEQFF.

This clonotype was detected many times. The V call is TRBV29-1, the J call TRBJ2-5, with a tentative D call TRBD2 (5 bases). The germline V gene has CDR1 SQVTM and CDR2 ANQGSEA. V was shortened by 5 bases and J by 3 bases, with 13 bases between the two germline ends. The CDR3 spans 13 residues. The CDR3 loop is CSVFKREEETQYF. The DNA for the CDR3 is TGCAGCGTTTTTAAACGGGAAGAAGAGACCCAGTACTTC.

Ten or more counts support this clonotype. The gene calls are TRBV12-3 or TRBV12-4 and TRBJ2-7; 7 bases map to TRBD1. The ends lost 4 bases at V and 3 bases at J; junction bases unmatched: 3. This CDR3 is built from 13 residues. As DNA, the CDR3 is TGTGCCAGCAGTTCCACAGGGGTCTACGAGCAGTACTTC. Protein sequence: CASSSTGVYEQYF.

This clonotype has at least ten counts. J is TRBJ2-4 and V is TRBV20-1; 11 positions agree with TRBD1. Per germline, CDR1 DFQATT and CDR2 SNEGSKA (reference sequence). The CDR3 loop spans 16 amino acids. V shed 0 bases, J shed 6 bases, and the junction held 7 bases outside the gene matches. CDR3 DNA: TGCAGTGCTAGAGACGTAGGACAGGGGGCTTCAAACATTCAGTACTTC. This encodes CSARDVGQGASNIQYF.

This clonotype has a count of ten or more. The rearrangement uses TRBV9 and TRBJ1-3; D not certain. V was trimmed by 4 bases and J by 4 bases, leaving 15 bases between them. The CDR3 has 15 residues. Germline CDR1 reads SGDLS; CDR2 reads YYNGEE. The CDR3: CASSPQMALGNTIYF. The CDR3 DNA is TGTGCCAGCAGCCCCCAAATGGCGTTGGGAAACACCATATATTTT.

This clonotype has at least ten counts. V usage is TRBV5-1 and J usage is TRBJ2-2; perhaps TRBD2 as D (6 bases). Between the trimmed V and J ends, which lost 6 bases and 0 bases, there was a span of 12 bases. Germline V gives CDR1 SGHRS, CDR2 YFSETQ. The CDR3 is made up of 15 amino acids. This chain's CDR3 is CASTGTSTNTGELFF. For the CDR3, the DNA is TGCGCCAGCACCGGGACTTCAACGAACACCGGGGAGCTGTTTTTT.

This clonotype has ten or more counts. The chain uses TRBV20-1 and TRBJ2-5; D is ambiguous. Germline values: CDR1 DFQATT, CDR2 SNEGSKA (reference sequence). V gave up 3 bases and J gave up 5 bases, with 10 bases separating them. The CDR3 is made up of 12 amino acids. DNA of the CDR3: TGCAGTGCTAGCTTGGGTCCTGAGACCCAGTACTTC. Its protein product is CSASLGPETQYF.

The V gene is TRBV28, the J gene TRBJ2-3; D is uncertain. Germline-derived CDR1 and CDR2 are MDHEN and SYDVKM. V dropped 6 bases and J dropped 2 bases, with 6 bases sitting between them. The CDR3 spans 12 residues. The CDR3 region has the DNA TGTGCCAGCAGCATGACCACAGATACGCAGTATTTT. As protein: CASSMTTDTQYF.

This clonotype was counted only a few times. The rearrangement joins TRBV12-3 or TRBV12-4 to TRBJ1-1; D call uncertain. V was cut by 3 bases and J by 4 bases, with 12 bases left in between. The CDR3 length is 14 residues. CDR3 amino acids: CASSFLTASTEAFF. The CDR3 DNA sequence: TGTGCCAGCAGTTTCCTAACAGCCTCCACTGAAGCTTTCTTT.

This clonotype was counted between two and nine times. The V gene is TRBV5-6, the J gene TRBJ2-7; D is undetermined. Per germline, CDR1 SGHDT and CDR2 YYEEEE. The V end lost 0 bases, the J end lost 1 base, and 2 bases lay between the germline ends. The CDR3 consists of 12 residues. The CDR3: CASSLVSYEQYF. Written as DNA, the CDR3 is TGTGCCAGCAGCTTGGTATCCTACGAGCAGTACTTC.

The V and J genes are TRBV27 and TRBJ2-3; weak D call: TRBD1 (5 bases). With 7 bases removed from V and 1 base from J, the gap between germline ends came to 12 bases. The germline CDR1 and CDR2 sequences are MNHEY and SMNVEV (reference sequence). The CDR3 is 14 amino acids. The CDR3 DNA follows: TGTGCCAGCAAATACACGACAGGCACAGATACGCAGTATTTT. It codes for CASKYTTGTDTQYF.

The V gene is TRBV19, the J gene TRBJ2-3; a possible D gene is TRBD1 (6 bases). V gave up 5 bases and J gave up 4 bases, with 16 bases separating them. Germline V lookup: CDR1 LNHDA, CDR2 SQIVND (reference sequence). The CDR3 is 15 amino acids. CDR3: CASSHNREAADTQYF. The CDR3 nucleotides read TGTGCCAGTAGTCACAACAGGGAAGCGGCAGATACGCAGTATTTT.

This clonotype is a singleton in its sample. A clone one base away is much larger, so this may be a read error. Here the CDR3 reads CASSPTPLGVIDTQYF. Written as DNA, the CDR3 is TGTGCCAGCAGCCCTACTCCTCTAGGTGTCATAGATACGCAGTATTTT. This chain connects TRBV9 to TRBJ2-3; D is undetermined. Trimming pared 4 bases from V and 5 bases from J, leaving 20 bases between. The CDR3 has 16 amino acids. Germline assignment: CDR1 SGDLS and CDR2 YYNGEE.

The chain couples TRBV12-3 or TRBV12-4 to TRBJ1-2, with 7 nucleotides matching TRBD1. After removal of 3 bases from V and 5 bases from J, the junction contained 0 bases not matched to a gene. This CDR3 is built from 12 residues. CDR3 nucleotides: TGTGCCAGCAGTTTGACAGGGTATGGCTACACCTTC. Its translation is CASSLTGYGYTF.

This clonotype was recorded many times. This rearrangement joins TRBV29-1 to TRBJ2-7, with TRBD1 matching over 10 bases. Trimming took 5 bases from V and 3 from J; bases not matched to a gene: 4. The CDR3 has 13 amino acids. CDR1 is SQVTM, CDR2 ANQGSEA, per germline. For the CDR3, the DNA is TGCAGCGTTACCGGGACAGGGGTCTACGAGCAGTACTTC. Amino acids: CSVTGTGVYEQYF.

This clonotype occurred many times. The chain links TRBV5-6 to TRBJ2-4; D might be TRBD2 (7 bases). The CDR3 is 17 residues long. V lost 0 bases, J lost 0 bases, and 13 bases lay in between. CDR1 is SGHDT and CDR2 is YYEEEE in the germline V gene. CDR3 in DNA: TGTGCCAGCAGCTTGGGGGCGGGGGCCAGAGCCAAAAACATTCAGTACTTC. As protein: CASSLGAGARAKNIQYF.

Ten or more counts support this clonotype. The chain couples TRBV20-1 to TRBJ2-7; no firm D call. This CDR3 is 13 amino acids long. V was pared by 0 bases and J by 2 bases, with 8 bases between. Looked up from germline, CDR1 is DFQATT and CDR2 is SNEGSKA (reference sequence). The CDR3 DNA sequence: TGCAGTGCTAGAGAATCGGCGGCCTACGAGCAGTACTTC. Amino acids: CSARESAAYEQYF.